What follows describes a single T cell receptor beta chain. The data belong to a study of blood T cell repertoires in COVID-19. Study-level background: Acute-phase and convalescent COVID-19 samples originated in the United States, Italy and Spain. Nucleic acid was either cDNA or gDNA, and it came from T cells, B-cell-depleted T cells, or PBMCs.

TCRdb's copy holds only in-frame clones and misses some; the assay was immunoSEQ multiplex PCR. The table includes approximately 240,000 clones, 82% detected once. The CDR3 has 14 amino acids. The V gene lost 1 base and the J gene lost 4 bases, with 10 bases spanning the gap. Germline CDR1 reads MGHRA; CDR2 reads YSYEKL. This rearrangement joins TRBV4-1 to TRBJ1-2, with D possibly being TRBD1 (5 bases). The material sequenced was peripheral blood. This sequence was found in a woman at least 80 years old with active or convalescent COVID-19. The CDR3 here is CASSQVGVIYGYTF. The CDR3, as DNA: TGCGCCAGCAGCCAAGTAGGGGTTATCTATGGCTACACCTTC.